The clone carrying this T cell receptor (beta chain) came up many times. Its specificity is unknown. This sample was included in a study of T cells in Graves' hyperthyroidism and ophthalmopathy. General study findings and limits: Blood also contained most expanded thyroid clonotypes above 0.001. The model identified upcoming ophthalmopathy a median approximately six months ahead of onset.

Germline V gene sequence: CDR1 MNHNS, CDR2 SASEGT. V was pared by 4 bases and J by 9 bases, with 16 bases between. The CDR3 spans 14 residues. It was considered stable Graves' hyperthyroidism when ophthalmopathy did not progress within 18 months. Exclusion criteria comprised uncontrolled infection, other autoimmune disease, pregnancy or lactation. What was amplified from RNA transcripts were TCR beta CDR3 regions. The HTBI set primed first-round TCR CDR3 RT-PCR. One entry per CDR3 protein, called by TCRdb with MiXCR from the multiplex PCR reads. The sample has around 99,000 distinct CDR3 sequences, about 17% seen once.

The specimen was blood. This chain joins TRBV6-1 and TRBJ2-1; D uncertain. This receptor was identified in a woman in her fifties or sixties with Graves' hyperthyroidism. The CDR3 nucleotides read TGTGCCAGCAGTGGAGTGCATCTGGTCTTTGAGCAGTTCTTC. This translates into CASSGVHLVFEQFF.